The clone carrying this TCR beta chain was counted between two and nine times. Its antigen is unidentified. With template switching, a universal primer site was added, and the cDNA carried unique molecular identifiers. Via MiXCR, TCRdb re-called the 5' RACE reads, giving one row per CDR3 protein. The sample contains 400,000 to 650,000 distinct CDR3 sequences, approximately 22% of which appear only once. The data originate from a study of identical twins. The CDR3 runs to 13 residues. Germline V gives CDR1 MNHNS, CDR2 SASEGT. V was pared by 1 base and J by 4 bases, with 7 bases between. Study-wide findings and caveats: Monozygotic twin pairs showed more out-of-frame TCR alpha sharing than models estimated.

The same sample was also used in a study of T cells expressing NK-cell markers. This second report adds: Sequenced donors, eight in total, included seven who were HCMV-seropositive and one who was seronegative.

Sequenced: CD4+ T cells sorted from blood. The receptor was isolated from a woman between 18 and 29 years old in good health. This sequence joins TRBV6-1 and TRBJ1-1; no clear D. This chain's CDR3 is CASSEEVGTEAFF. The CDR3 region has the DNA TGTGCCAGCAGTGAAGAGGTAGGCACTGAAGCTTTCTTT.